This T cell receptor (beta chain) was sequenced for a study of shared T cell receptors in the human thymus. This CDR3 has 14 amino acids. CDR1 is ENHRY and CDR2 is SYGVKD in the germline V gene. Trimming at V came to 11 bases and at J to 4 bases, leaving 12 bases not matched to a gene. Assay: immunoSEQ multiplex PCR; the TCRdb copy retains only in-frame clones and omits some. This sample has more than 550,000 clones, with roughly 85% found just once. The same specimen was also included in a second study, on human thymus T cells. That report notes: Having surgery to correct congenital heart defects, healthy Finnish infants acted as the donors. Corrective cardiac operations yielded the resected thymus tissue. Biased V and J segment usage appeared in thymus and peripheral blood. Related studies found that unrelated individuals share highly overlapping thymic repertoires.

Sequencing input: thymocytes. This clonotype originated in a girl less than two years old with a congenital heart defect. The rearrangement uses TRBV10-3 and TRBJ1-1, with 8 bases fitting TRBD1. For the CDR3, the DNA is TGTGCCTCCCGGGGGACAGGATTGGGCACTGAAGCTTTCTTT. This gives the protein CASRGTGLGTEAFF.